This is a list of T cell receptor beta chains from one sample in a study of control samples from healthy donors and cancer patients. Only in-frame clones appear in the TCRdb table, and some are missing; sequencing was by immunoSEQ multiplex PCR. The profile covers 85,000 to 90,000 clones, with roughly 84% appearing a single time and about 2.1% taken by the ten largest. Sequenced material: blood. These receptors were collected from a woman between 40 and 50 years old in good health. Both conserved end residues are part of each CDR3. A D gene is named only where the DNA matches it firmly. Only part of the rows carry a size: once, few, many, or a class if the clone is expanded.

>TRBV9|-|TRBJ2-5|15|-
CASSRWGGESETQYF
TGTGCCAGCAGCCGATGGGGGGGCGAGTCGGAGACCCAGTACTTC
>TRBV13|TRBD2|TRBJ2-5|17|few
CASSAALAGGIQETQYF
TGTGCCAGCAGCGCTGCACTAGCGGGGGGGATCCAAGAGACCCAGTACTTC
>TRBV5-5|-|TRBJ1-2|18|-
CASRAMGLLALGFYGYTF
TGTGCCAGCAGGGCGATGGGACTACTGGCCCTGGGGTTTTATGGCTACACCTTC
>TRBV9|-|TRBJ1-3|14|-
CASSQTDSGNTIYF
TGTGCCAGCAGCCAGACAGACTCTGGAAACACCATATATTTT
>TRBV19|-|TRBJ2-1|17|-
CASSIGIKGGRKDEQFF
TGTGCCAGTAGTATTGGTATTAAAGGGGGTAGGAAGGATGAGCAGTTCTTC
>TRBV12-5|-|TRBJ2-1|13|-
CASGEVAGAEQFF
TGTGCTAGTGGTGAAGTTGCAGGGGCAGAGCAGTTCTTC
>TRBV15|-|TRBJ1-2|12|-
CATSRDGYGYTF
TGTGCCACCAGCAGAGATGGGTATGGCTACACCTTC
>TRBV4-1|TRBD2|TRBJ2-7|15|-
CASSLGLAGNYEQYF
TGCGCCAGCAGCCTCGGACTAGCGGGGAACTACGAGCAGTACTTC
>TRBV7-9|-|TRBJ2-3|14|-
CASSLGQRTDTQYF
TGTGCCAGCAGCTTAGGGCAGCGCACAGATACGCAGTATTTT
>TRBV4-3|-|TRBJ2-2|17|few
CASSQATGASNTGELFF
TGCGCCAGCAGCCAAGCAACGGGGGCCTCGAACACCGGGGAGCTGTTTTTT
>TRBV6-1|-|TRBJ1-6|12|-
CASSEVDSPLHF
TGTGCCAGCAGTGAAGTGGATTCACCCCTCCACTTT
>TRBV24-1|-|TRBJ2-5|14|once
CATEGGSGEQTQYF
TGTGCCACCGAGGGGGGGAGCGGGGAACAGACCCAGTACTTC
>TRBV10-3|TRBD1|TRBJ2-2|18|-
CAISESTVRTGLTGELFF
TGTGCCATCAGTGAGTCGACGGTAAGGACAGGGCTCACCGGGGAGCTGTTTTTT
>TRBV13|TRBD1|TRBJ2-5|14|once
CASSHAGGGETQYF
TGTGCCAGCAGCCATGCAGGGGGCGGAGAGACCCAGTACTTC
>TRBV6-6|-|TRBJ1-4|15|-
CASSLEKARDEKLFF
TGTGCCAGCAGCCTGGAGAAGGCCCGGGATGAAAAACTGTTTTTT
>TRBV2|-|TRBJ2-2|14|few
CASTGGSNTGELFF
TGTGCCAGCACTGGCGGGTCGAACACCGGGGAGCTGTTTTTT
>TRBV28|-|TRBJ1-1|13|-
CASTNDMNTEAFF
TGTGCCAGCACGAACGACATGAACACTGAAGCTTTCTTT
>TRBV5-8|TRBD1|TRBJ1-2|15|-
CASSLNTGARYGYTF
TGTGCCAGCAGCTTGAATACAGGGGCACGTTATGGCTACACCTTC
>TRBV27|-|TRBJ1-1|15|-
CASSSRALGDTEAFF
TGTGCCAGCAGTTCCCGGGCCCTTGGGGACACTGAAGCTTTCTTT
>TRBV7-2|TRBD1|TRBJ2-6|17|-
CASSLTGGASGANVLTF
TGTGCCAGCAGCTTGACAGGGGGCGCCTCTGGGGCCAACGTCCTGACTTTC
>TRBV6-5|TRBD1|TRBJ2-2|13|-
CASMTGGTGELFF
TGTGCCAGCATGACAGGGGGGACCGGGGAGCTGTTTTTT
>TRBV25-1|-|TRBJ1-2|15|-
CASSATQDSHYGYTF
TGTGCCAGCAGTGCCACCCAGGACAGCCACTATGGCTACACCTTC
>TRBV5-4|-|TRBJ2-5|11|-
CASSSQETQYF
TGTGCCAGCAGCTCGCAAGAGACCCAGTACTTC
>TRBV2|-|TRBJ1-2|13|-
CASSDSSYYGYTF
TGTGCCAGCAGTGATAGCAGCTACTATGGCTACACCTTC
>TRBV24-1|-|TRBJ1-6|15|-
CAPSPTPRARSPLHF
TGTGCCCCGTCGCCGACCCCACGGGCCCGTTCACCCCTCCACTTT
>TRBV6-2/TRBV6-3|-|TRBJ1-2|15|-
CASSPTVDRRYGYTF
TGTGCCAGCAGCCCTACAGTAGACAGGCGCTATGGCTACACCTTC
>TRBV5-6|-|TRBJ2-7|13|-
CASRNLQLYEQYF
TGTGCCAGCAGAAATCTCCAACTCTACGAGCAGTACTTC
>TRBV19|TRBD1|TRBJ1-5|15|-
CASSFDRGYNQPQHF
TGTGCCAGTAGTTTCGACAGGGGGTACAATCAGCCCCAGCATTTT
>TRBV4-3|TRBD1|TRBJ2-7|17|-
CASSQDVLRGQRGEQYF
TGCGCCAGCAGCCAAGATGTCCTTAGGGGACAGAGGGGCGAGCAGTACTTC
>TRBV5-4|-|TRBJ2-3|16|-
CASSYRLGTSTDTQYF
TGTGCCAGCAGCTACCGACTAGGTACTAGCACAGATACGCAGTATTTT
>TRBV25-1|-|TRBJ1-1|13|-
CASSGTGYTEAFF
TGTGCCAGCAGTGGTACAGGATACACTGAAGCTTTCTTT